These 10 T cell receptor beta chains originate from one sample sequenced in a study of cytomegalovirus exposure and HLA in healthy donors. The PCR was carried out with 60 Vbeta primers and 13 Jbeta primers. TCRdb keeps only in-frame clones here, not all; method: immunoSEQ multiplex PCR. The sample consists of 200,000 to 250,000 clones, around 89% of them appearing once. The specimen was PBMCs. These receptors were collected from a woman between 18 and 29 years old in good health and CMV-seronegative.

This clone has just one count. The CDR3 DNA reads as TGTGCCAGCAGCCCCAGACAGGGCTATGGCTACACCTTC. Its protein is CASSPRQGYGYTF. The rearrangement uses TRBV7-9 and TRBJ1-2; 7 bases fit TRBD1. This CDR3 has 13 residues. V dropped 5 bases and J dropped 4; count of bases not matched to a gene: 4. Germline CDR1 SEHNR, CDR2 FQNEAQ (reference sequence).

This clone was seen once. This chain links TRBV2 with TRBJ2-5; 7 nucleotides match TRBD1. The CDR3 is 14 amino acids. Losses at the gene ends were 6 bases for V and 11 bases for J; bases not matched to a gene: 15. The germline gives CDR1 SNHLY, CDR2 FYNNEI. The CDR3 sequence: CASRQTGSSGEQYF. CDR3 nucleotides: TGTGCCAGCAGGCAGACAGGGTCATCGGGTGAGCAGTACTTC.

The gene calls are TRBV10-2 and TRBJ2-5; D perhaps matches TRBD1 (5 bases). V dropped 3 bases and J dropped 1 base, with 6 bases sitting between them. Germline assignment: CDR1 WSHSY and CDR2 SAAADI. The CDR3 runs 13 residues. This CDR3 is CASSEQAQETQYF. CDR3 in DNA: TGCGCCAGCAGTGAACAGGCCCAAGAGACCCAGTACTTC.

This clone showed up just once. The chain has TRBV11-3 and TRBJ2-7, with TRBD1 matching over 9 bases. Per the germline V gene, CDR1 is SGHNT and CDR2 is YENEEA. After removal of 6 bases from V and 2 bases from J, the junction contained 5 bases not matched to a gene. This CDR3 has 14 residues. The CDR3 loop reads CASSPGTGPYEQYF. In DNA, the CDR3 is TGTGCCAGCAGTCCCGGGACAGGGCCCTACGAGCAGTACTTC.

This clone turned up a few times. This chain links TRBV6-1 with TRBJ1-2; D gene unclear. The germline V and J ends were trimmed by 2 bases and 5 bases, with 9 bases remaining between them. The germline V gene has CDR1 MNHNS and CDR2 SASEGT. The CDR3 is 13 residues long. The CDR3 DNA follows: TGTGCCAGCAGTGAACAGGTAGAATATGGCTACACCTTC. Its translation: CASSEQVEYGYTF.

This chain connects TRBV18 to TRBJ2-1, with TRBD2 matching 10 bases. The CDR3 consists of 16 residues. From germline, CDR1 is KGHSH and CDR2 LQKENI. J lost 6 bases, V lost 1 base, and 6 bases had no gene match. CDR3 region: CASSPLAGGVFNEQFF. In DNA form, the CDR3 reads TGTGCCAGCTCACCACTAGCGGGGGGCGTGTTCAATGAGCAGTTCTTC.

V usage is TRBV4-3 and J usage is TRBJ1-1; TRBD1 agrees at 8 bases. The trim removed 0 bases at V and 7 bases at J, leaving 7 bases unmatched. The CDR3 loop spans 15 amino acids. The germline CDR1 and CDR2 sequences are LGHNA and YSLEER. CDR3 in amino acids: CASSQDRWTGYEAFF. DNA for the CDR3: TGCGCCAGCAGCCAAGATCGCTGGACAGGGTATGAAGCTTTCTTT.

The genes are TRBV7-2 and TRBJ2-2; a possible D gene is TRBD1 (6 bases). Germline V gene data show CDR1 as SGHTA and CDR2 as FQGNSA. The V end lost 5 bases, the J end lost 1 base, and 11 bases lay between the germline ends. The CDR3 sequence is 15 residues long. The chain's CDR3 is CASSLDSGNTGELFF. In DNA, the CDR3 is TGTGCCAGCAGCCTGGACAGCGGGAACACCGGGGAGCTGTTTTTT.

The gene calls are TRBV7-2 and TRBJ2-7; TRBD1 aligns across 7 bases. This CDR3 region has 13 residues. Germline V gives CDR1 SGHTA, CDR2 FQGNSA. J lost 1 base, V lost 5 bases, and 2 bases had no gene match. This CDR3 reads CASSRDRSYEQYF. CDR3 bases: TGTGCCAGCAGCCGGGACAGATCCTACGAGCAGTACTTC. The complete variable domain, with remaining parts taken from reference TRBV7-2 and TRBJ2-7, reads GAGVSQSPSNKVTEKGKDVELRCDPISGHTALYWYRQSLGQGLEFLIYFQGNSAPDKSGLPSDRFSAERTGGSVSTLTIQRTQQEDSAVYLCASSRDRSYEQYFGPGTRLTVT.

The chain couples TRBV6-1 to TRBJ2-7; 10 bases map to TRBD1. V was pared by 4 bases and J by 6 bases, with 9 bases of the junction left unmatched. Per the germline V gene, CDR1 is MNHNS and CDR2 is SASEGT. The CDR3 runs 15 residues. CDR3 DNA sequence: TGTGCCAGCAGTGGGACTGGGACAGGGGCATCCGAGCAGTACTTC. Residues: CASSGTGTGASEQYF.